The 17 T cell receptor beta chains below were found in one sample sequenced in a study of blood T cell repertoires in COVID-19. This table comes from immunoSEQ multiplex PCR, and its TCRdb copy is limited to in-frame clones, with some not included. Here the sample spans about 130,000 clones, roughly 86% being singletons. Sequencing was carried out using peripheral blood. The receptors come from a woman in her seventies with COVID-19, enrolled during active disease.

The chain carries TRBV3-1 (or the pseudogene TRBV3-2) and TRBJ1-2, with D possibly matching TRBD1 (6 bases). CDR1 LGHDT and CDR2 YNNKEL come from the germline V gene (reference sequence). This CDR3 is 15 amino acids long. V lost 4 bases, J lost 0 bases, and 12 bases lay in between. CDR3 DNA: TGTGCCAGCAGCCGGACAGAGCGCCCTAACTATGGCTACACCTTC. Encoded protein: CASSRTERPNYGYTF.

V and J are TRBV25-1 and TRBJ2-1; D gene uncertain. Trimming left V 5 bases short and J 3 bases short, with 11 bases between. Germline CDR1 and CDR2: MGHDK and SYGVNS. The CDR3 totals 14 residues. The CDR3 nucleotides are TGTGCCAGCAGTCTGCCTGGCAGCTACAATGAGCAGTTCTTC. This gives the protein CASSLPGSYNEQFF.

The rearrangement uses TRBV5-8 and TRBJ2-5, with D possibly being TRBD2 (6 bases). V was trimmed by 0 bases and J by 1 base, leaving 10 bases between them. CDR3 length: 15 amino acids. The V gene's germline CDR1 is SGHTS and CDR2 YDEGEE. In DNA form, the CDR3 reads TGTGCCAGCAGCTTGGGGCGGGATTTCCAAGAGACCCAGTACTTC. It encodes CASSLGRDFQETQYF.

The chain links TRBV5-1 to TRBJ1-5; perhaps TRBD1 as D (6 bases). Looked up from germline, CDR1 is SGHRS and CDR2 is YFSETQ. CDR3 length: 15 residues. The V end lost 2 bases, the J end lost 5 bases, and 14 bases lay between the germline ends. The CDR3 DNA is TGCGCCAGCAGCTTACGCTGGGGGCCCGATCAGCCCCAGCATTTT. This translates into CASSLRWGPDQPQHF.

This chain connects TRBV25-1 to TRBJ1-6, with a tentative D call TRBD1 (6 bases). The V end lost 6 bases, the J end lost 8 bases, and 11 bases lay between the germline ends. Germline CDR1 MGHDK, CDR2 SYGVNS. The CDR3 totals 13 residues. CDR3: CASSKQGDSPLHF. CDR3 nucleotide sequence: TGTGCCAGCAGCAAACAGGGAGATTCACCCCTCCACTTT.

This clone was seen once. V gene TRBV10-3 combines with J gene TRBJ1-1, with D maybe TRBD1 (6 bases). This CDR3 region has 15 residues. The V end was cut by 4 bases, the J end by 6 bases, with 18 bases between. Per germline, CDR1 ENHRY and CDR2 SYGVKD. CDR3 loop: CAISAKQGIGAEAFF. CDR3 DNA: TGTGCCATCAGTGCAAAACAGGGTATTGGCGCTGAAGCTTTCTTT.

The V and J genes are TRBV2 and TRBJ1-1; 10 nucleotides match TRBD1. J lost 6 bases, V lost 4 bases, and 5 bases had no gene match. Germline V gene sequence: CDR1 SNHLY, CDR2 FYNNEI. The CDR3 totals 14 residues. The CDR3 DNA is TGTGCCAGCAGTGTAGACAGGGGGCCCGCTGAAGCTTTCTTT. Residues: CASSVDRGPAEAFF.

The V gene is TRBV5-1, the J gene TRBJ1-2; D perhaps matches TRBD1 (6 bases). Trimming shortened V by 5 bases and J by 2 bases, and 10 bases separated the two germline ends. This CDR3 is built from 13 residues. Germline V gives CDR1 SGHRS, CDR2 YFSETQ. CDR3 bases: TGCGCCAGCAGTCGGGACACAAACTATGGCTACACCTTC. Encoded protein: CASSRDTNYGYTF.

The chain combines TRBV7-2 with TRBJ1-4; a possible D gene is TRBD1 (6 bases). The germline V gene has CDR1 SGHTA and CDR2 FQGNSA. Trimming removed 1 base at V and 3 bases at J, with 9 bases between. This CDR3 region has 15 residues. The CDR3, as DNA: TGTGCCAGCAGCTTAGAGGGGGATCCTAATGAAAAACTGTTTTTT. Its translation is CASSLEGDPNEKLFF. Together with reference TRBV7-2 and TRBJ1-4, the CDR3 gives the full variable domain: GAGVSQSPSNKVTEKGKDVELRCDPISGHTALYWYRQSLGQGLEFLIYFQGNSAPDKSGLPSDRFSAERTGGSVSTLTIQRTQQEDSAVYLCASSLEGDPNEKLFFGSGTQLSVL.

This clone was seen only once. Different DNA sequences within this sample yield the same CDR3. Here the CDR3 DNA reads TGCGCCAGCAGCTTGGACGGACAGGGGAATTCACCCCTCCACTTT. It yields the protein CASSLDGQGNSPLHF. The chain employs TRBV5-1 and TRBJ1-6; 9 bases map to TRBD1. The CDR3 sequence is 15 residues long. Looked up from germline, CDR1 is SGHRS and CDR2 is YFSETQ. Trimming cost V 0 bases and J 7 bases; bases outside gene matches: 2.

V and J are TRBV7-2 and TRBJ2-1, with D possibly being TRBD2 (7 bases). The CDR3 totals 17 residues. Looked up from germline, CDR1 is SGHTA and CDR2 is FQGNSA. Trimming removed 5 bases at V and 4 bases at J, with 21 bases between. The CDR3 nucleotides read TGTGCCAGCAGCCCCCGGGGGCGGGGGCAGGTGTACAATGAGCAGTTCTTC. It is translated as CASSPRGRGQVYNEQFF. Filled out from reference TRBV7-2 and TRBJ2-1, the complete variable domain reads GAGVSQSPSNKVTEKGKDVELRCDPISGHTALYWYRQSLGQGLEFLIYFQGNSAPDKSGLPSDRFSAERTGGSVSTLTIQRTQQEDSAVYLCASSPRGRGQVYNEQFFGPGTRLTVL.

V gene TRBV2 combines with J gene TRBJ1-6; tentatively, D is TRBD1 (6 bases). Trimming cost V 4 bases and J 18 bases, with 19 bases left between them. CDR1 and CDR2 (germline): SNHLY, FYNNEI. CDR3 length equals 13 residues. The CDR3 DNA is TGTGCCAGCAGTGTCTTCGCTCAGGGGCCGCGCCACTTT. Translating it yields CASSVFAQGPRHF.

V and J are TRBV18 and TRBJ1-1, with 7 bases that match TRBD1. CDR3 length equals 18 residues. Germline CDR1 reads KGHSH; CDR2 reads LQKENI. V lost 3 bases and J lost 0; bases outside the gene matches: 13. The CDR3 sequence is CASSPPRAQQGLNTEAFF. Written as DNA, the CDR3 is TGTGCCAGCTCACCGCCCCGGGCCCAACAGGGGCTGAACACTGAAGCTTTCTTT.

This chain joins TRBV5-1 and TRBJ2-7; TRBD1 might be the D (5 bases). The CDR3 runs to 17 residues. V dropped 0 bases and J dropped 0 bases, with 16 bases sitting between them. The germline CDR1 and CDR2 sequences are SGHRS and YFSETQ. CDR3 DNA: TGCGCCAGCAGCTTGGAGGCAGGGTTATCCTCCTCCTACGAGCAGTACTTC. Protein sequence: CASSLEAGLSSSYEQYF. The full variable domain, with the rest looked up from reference TRBV5-1 and TRBJ2-7, is KAGVTQTPRYLIKTRGQQVTLSCSPISGHRSVSWYQQTPGQGLQFLFEYFSETQRNKGNFPGRFSGRQFSNSRSEMNVSTLELGDSALYLCASSLEAGLSSSYEQYFGPGTRLTVT.

This clone showed up just a few times. This chain connects TRBV14 to TRBJ1-2; D ambiguous. V was clipped by 1 base and J by 8 bases, with 14 bases between them. Germline loops: CDR1 SGHDN, CDR2 FVKESK. The CDR3 contains 14 residues. The chain's CDR3 is CASSQASGSLGYTF. The CDR3 DNA sequence: TGTGCCAGCAGCCAAGCGTCGGGGTCCCTGGGCTACACCTTC. Drawing the rest from reference TRBV14 and TRBJ1-2, the complete variable domain is EAGVTQFPSHSVIEKGQTVTLRCDPISGHDNLYWYRRVMGKEIKFLLHFVKESKQDESGMPNNRFLAERTGGTYSTLKVQPAELEDSGVYFCASSQASGSLGYTFGSGTRLTVV.

The chain recombines TRBV9 with TRBJ2-3; D might be TRBD2 (5 bases). Trimming stripped 3 bases from V and 5 bases from J, with 10 bases between. There are 13 residues in the CDR3. Germline V gene data show CDR1 as SGDLS and CDR2 as YYNGEE. This CDR3 is CASSAGRGDTQYF. The CDR3 DNA sequence: TGTGCCAGCAGCGCCGGACGGGGAGATACGCAGTATTTT. The whole variable domain, remainder taken from reference TRBV9 and TRBJ2-3, is DSGVTQTPKHLITATGQRVTLRCSPRSGDLSVYWYQQSLDQGLQFLIQYYNGEERAKGNILERFSAQQFPDLHSELNLSSLELGDSALYFCASSAGRGDTQYFGPGTRLTVL.

This chain joins TRBV15 and TRBJ1-1; 8 nucleotides line up with TRBD1. The V gene's germline CDR1 is LNHNV and CDR2 YYDKDF (reference sequence). Trimming at V came to 1 base and at J to 5 bases, leaving 15 bases not matched to a gene. The CDR3 totals 18 residues. The CDR3, as DNA: TGTGCCACCAGCAGAGCCCTCCGGGACAGGCGTAAGGGAACTGAAGCTTTCTTT. This codes for CATSRALRDRRKGTEAFF.